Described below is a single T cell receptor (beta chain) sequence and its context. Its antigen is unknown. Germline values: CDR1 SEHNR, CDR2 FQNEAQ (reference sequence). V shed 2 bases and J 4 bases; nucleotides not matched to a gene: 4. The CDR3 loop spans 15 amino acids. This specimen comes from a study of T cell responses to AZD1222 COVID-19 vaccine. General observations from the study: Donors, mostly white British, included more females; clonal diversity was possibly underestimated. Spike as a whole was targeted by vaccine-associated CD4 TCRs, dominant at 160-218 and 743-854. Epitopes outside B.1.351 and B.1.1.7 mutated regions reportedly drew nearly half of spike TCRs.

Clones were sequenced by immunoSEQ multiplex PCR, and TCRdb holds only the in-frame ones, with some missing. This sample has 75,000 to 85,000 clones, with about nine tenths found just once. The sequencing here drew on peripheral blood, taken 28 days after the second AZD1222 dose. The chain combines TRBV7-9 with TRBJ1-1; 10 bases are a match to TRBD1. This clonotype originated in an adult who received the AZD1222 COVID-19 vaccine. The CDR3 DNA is TGTGCCAGCAGCTTAAGGGACAGGGGAACCACTGAAGCTTTCTTT. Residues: CASSLRDRGTTEAFF.